Listed below are T cell receptor beta chains from one sample, sequenced in a study of graft-versus-host responses after intestinal transplantation. Their specific antigens are unknown. Profiling relied on immunoSEQ multiplex PCR, and the TCRdb table lists in-frame clones only, not all of them. Among tens of thousands of clones listed, roughly 90% were seen once. Sequencing was performed on unstimulated CD4+ T cells sorted from spleen or lymph node cells, taken before transplant. Source of these receptors: a human donor who was the organ donor for an intestinal transplant. Each CDR3 is given with its conserved first and last residue. Fields, in order: D gene, clone size, V gene, CDR3 length, J gene, CDR3 protein, CDR3 DNA. The D gene is left open where the match is weak. Rows may omit the clone size; those that give it use once, few, many or a size class.

>NA|NA|TRBV7-9|16|TRBJ1-1
CASSPRLGLGETEAFF
TGTGCCAGCAGCCCCCGGTTGGGTTTAGGGGAAACTGAAGCTTTCTTT
>NA|NA|TRBV27|17|TRBJ1-4
CASSLLRQDATNEKLFF
TGTGCCAGCAGTTTACTTCGGCAGGATGCAACTAATGAAAAACTGTTTTTT
>TRBD1|NA|TRBV7-9|15|TRBJ1-1
CASSQGQGLNTEAFF
TGTGCCAGCAGCCAGGGACAGGGATTGAACACTGAAGCTTTCTTT
>TRBD1|NA|TRBV29-1|14|TRBJ2-3
CSAFPGQGKDTQYF
TGCAGCGCCTTTCCGGGACAGGGTAAAGATACGCAGTATTTT
>NA|NA|TRBV28|17|TRBJ1-5
CASSPEWGRGGNQPQHF
TGTGCCAGCAGTCCGGAATGGGGACGGGGGGGCAATCAGCCCCAGCATTTT
>NA|NA|TRBV6-6|14|TRBJ2-1
CASSSSRAYNEQFF
TGTGCCAGCAGTTCCTCCCGAGCCTACAATGAGCAGTTCTTC
>NA|NA|TRBV6-6|12|TRBJ2-7
CASSYSAGEQYF
TGTGCCAGCAGTTACTCTGCCGGGGAGCAGTACTTC
>TRBD1|NA|TRBV6-5|13|TRBJ1-1
CASNRGIDTEAFF
TGTGCCAGTAACAGGGGAATAGACACTGAAGCTTTCTTT
>NA|NA|TRBV7-9|15|TRBJ1-1
CASSLGGTRFTEAFF
TGTGCCAGCAGCTTAGGAGGAACGCGGTTCACTGAAGCTTTCTTT
>TRBD1|NA|TRBV5-4|19|TRBJ2-6
CASSLAAGQALSGANVLTF
TGTGCCAGCAGCTTGGCTGCGGGACAGGCCCTCTCTGGGGCCAACGTCCTGACTTTC
>NA|NA|TRBV28|14|TRBJ2-3
CASSLLQGTDTQYF
TGTGCCAGCAGTTTACTACAGGGCACAGATACGCAGTATTTT
>TRBD2|NA|TRBV5-6|15|TRBJ2-1
CASSLTSGRHNEQFF
TGTGCCAGCAGCTTGACTAGCGGGAGGCACAATGAGCAGTTCTTC
>TRBD1|NA|TRBV19|15|TRBJ2-5
CASSIDRGPGETQYF
TGTGCCAGTAGTATCGACAGGGGGCCAGGGGAGACCCAGTACTTC
>TRBD1|NA|TRBV28|17|TRBJ1-1
CASSSGTGPRMNTEAFF
TGTGCCAGCAGCTCCGGGACAGGGCCCCGTATGAACACTGAAGCTTTCTTT
>NA|NA|TRBV28|12|TRBJ2-7
CASSYTSVEQYF
TGTGCCAGCAGTTATACCAGTGTTGAGCAGTACTTC
>NA|NA|TRBV28|12|TRBJ2-5
CASSLYRETQYF
TGTGCCAGCAGTTTATATCGAGAGACCCAGTACTTC
>NA|NA|TRBV4-3|15|TRBJ2-3
CASSQDHEFTDTQYF
TGCGCCAGCAGCCAAGATCATGAGTTCACAGATACGCAGTATTTT
>TRBD1|NA|TRBV2|13|TRBJ1-2
CASSIRQGMSYTF
TGTGCCAGCAGTATTAGACAGGGGATGAGCTACACCTTC
>NA|NA|TRBV6-1|13|TRBJ2-7
CASSEAGRGEQYF
TGTGCCAGCAGTGAAGCGGGCCGCGGGGAGCAGTACTTC
>TRBD2|NA|TRBV6-5|13|TRBJ2-7
CASKSGTTYEQYF
TGTGCCAGCAAGAGCGGGACCACCTACGAGCAGTACTTC
>NA|few|TRBV7-8|16|TRBJ2-1
CASSLALAAAYNEQFF
TGTGCCAGCAGCTTAGCGCTGGCGGCCGCCTACAATGAGCAGTTCTTC
>NA|NA|TRBV7-8|19|TRBJ2-6
CASSPGFRGKYSGANVLTF
TGTGCCAGCAGCCCCGGATTCAGGGGAAAATACTCTGGGGCCAACGTCCTGACTTTC
>NA|once|TRBV27|13|TRBJ1-5
CASRQGLSQPQHF
TGTGCCAGCAGGCAGGGTCTAAGTCAGCCCCAGCATTTT
>NA|NA|TRBV7-9|13|TRBJ2-5
CASSLVAKETQYF
TGTGCCAGCAGCTTAGTCGCGAAAGAGACCCAGTACTTC
>TRBD1|NA|TRBV27|14|TRBJ2-7
CASGRGPPDREQYF
TGTGCCAGCGGCAGGGGGCCCCCTGATAGGGAGCAGTACTTC
>NA|NA|TRBV2|16|TRBJ1-1
CASSPERVGTNTEAFF
TGTGCCAGCAGCCCCGAGAGGGTGGGGACTAACACTGAAGCTTTCTTT
>TRBD1|once|TRBV11-2|15|TRBJ2-1
CASSPGQGGRNEQFF
TGTGCCAGCAGTCCAGGACAGGGTGGACGGAATGAGCAGTTCTTC
>NA|NA|TRBV28|11|TRBJ1-6
CASSSDSPLHF
TGTGCCAGCAGTTCCGATTCACCCCTCCACTTT
>TRBD1|NA|TRBV2|15|TRBJ1-3
CASRGGQVSGNTIYF
TGTGCCAGCAGGGGGGGACAGGTGTCCGGAAACACCATATATTTT
>NA|NA|TRBV6-6|15|TRBJ2-3
CASSLTSTYTDTQYF
TGTGCCAGCAGCTTGACTAGTACCTACACAGATACGCAGTATTTT
>NA|NA|TRBV2|12|TRBJ2-3
CATLNRVDTQYF
TGTGCCACGTTGAACAGGGTGGATACGCAGTATTTT
>NA|NA|TRBV5-8|16|TRBJ1-5
CASSLGTTYSNQPQHF
TGTGCCAGCAGCTTGGGAACTACCTATAGCAATCAGCCCCAGCATTTT
>NA|NA|TRBV7-9|16|TRBJ2-6
CASSLARGTGANVLTF
TGTGCCAGCAGCTTAGCTCGGGGTACTGGGGCCAACGTCCTGACTTTC
>NA|NA|TRBV28|14|TRBJ1-2
CASRTQGLRYGYTF
TGTGCCAGCAGGACCCAGGGATTACGCTATGGCTACACCTTC
>NA|NA|TRBV28|14|TRBJ2-7
CASSTGQEPYEQYF
TGTGCCAGCAGCACGGGACAAGAACCTTACGAGCAGTACTTC
>NA|NA|TRBV6-5|12|TRBJ2-3
CASSYGSDTQYF
TGTGCCAGCAGTTATGGCTCAGATACGCAGTATTTT
>NA|NA|TRBV11-3|13|TRBJ1-1
CASSQWTDTEAFF
TGTGCCAGCAGCCAATGGACAGACACTGAAGCTTTCTTT
>NA|NA|TRBV2|16|TRBJ2-7
CASSEAHRRSFNEQYF
TGTGCCAGCAGTGAAGCCCACAGGCGGTCCTTTAACGAGCAGTACTTC
>TRBD1|NA|TRBV2|15|TRBJ2-7
CASSKLGGQAYEQYF
TGTGCCAGCAGCAAACTGGGGGGACAGGCCTACGAGCAGTACTTC
>NA|NA|TRBV21-1|14|TRBJ1-5
CASSKGQGNQPQHF
TGTGCCAGCAGCAAAGGACAGGGCAATCAGCCCCAGCATTTT
>TRBD1|once|TRBV19|14|TRBJ2-7
CASSSGTGVYEQYF
TGTGCCAGTAGTAGTGGGACAGGGGTCTACGAGCAGTACTTC
>TRBD2|NA|TRBV28|16|TRBJ2-3
CASSFMRGVVWDTQYF
TGTGCCAGCAGTTTTATGCGGGGGGTGGTGTGGGATACGCAGTATTTT
>NA|NA|TRBV18|17|TRBJ1-1
CASSPQSLGGTNTEAFF
TGTGCCAGCTCACCACAAAGCTTAGGAGGGACGAACACTGAAGCTTTCTTT
>TRBD1|NA|TRBV30|14|TRBJ1-3
CAWRSRTGGNTIYF
TGTGCCTGGAGATCCAGGACAGGTGGAAACACCATATATTTT
>NA|NA|TRBV28|17|TRBJ1-2
CASSWGGVTGSAYGYTF
TGTGCCAGCAGTTGGGGGGGGGTGACAGGCAGCGCATATGGCTACACCTTC
>TRBD1|NA|TRBV28|14|TRBJ1-5
CASSRQGRWQPQHF
TGTGCCAGCAGTCGACAGGGGCGGTGGCAGCCCCAGCATTTT
>TRBD2|NA|TRBV7-9|15|TRBJ2-7
CASSLGGTRVHEQYF
TGTGCCAGCAGCTTAGGAGGGACTAGGGTCCACGAGCAGTACTTC
>NA|few|TRBV15|14|TRBJ2-1
CATSRDSGYNEQFF
TGTGCCACCAGCAGAGACTCCGGCTACAATGAGCAGTTCTTC
>NA|NA|TRBV10-3|13|TRBJ2-7
CAISQTGSYEQYF
TGTGCCATCAGTCAGACAGGCTCCTACGAGCAGTACTTC
>TRBD2|NA|TRBV2|16|TRBJ2-7
CASSGGLANRLREQYF
TGTGCCAGCAGTGGGGGACTAGCGAATAGGTTACGGGAGCAGTACTTC
>NA|NA|TRBV19|17|TRBJ2-1
CASQRQGYWTSPHERFF
TGTGCCAGTCAGAGACAGGGCTACTGGACTAGCCCCCATGAGCGGTTCTTC
>NA|NA|TRBV4-2|12|TRBJ2-1
CARGANGNEQFF
TGTGCCAGAGGGGCTAACGGAAATGAGCAGTTCTTC
>NA|NA|TRBV14|11|TRBJ2-1
CASSKGYEQFF
TGTGCCAGCAGCAAGGGGTATGAGCAGTTCTTC
>TRBD1|NA|TRBV5-1|15|TRBJ2-3
CASSEGDSRADTQYF
TGCGCCAGCAGCGAGGGGGACAGTCGAGCAGATACGCAGTATTTT
>TRBD2|few|TRBV4-1|17|TRBJ2-3
CASSQGLAGGSTDTQYF
TGCGCCAGCAGCCAAGGACTAGCGGGAGGAAGCACAGATACGCAGTATTTT